The 30 T cell receptor beta chains below come from one sample, sequenced in a study of technical replicates of blood from several donors. Profiling relied on immunoSEQ multiplex PCR, and the TCRdb table lists in-frame clones only, not all of them. The sample carries about 76,000 clones, around 97% recorded once. The sample was T cells isolated from PBMCs. Receptor source: a human donor in good health.

This sequence joins TRBV19 and TRBJ1-5, with D hard to call. The CDR3 covers 16 residues. Germline V gene data show CDR1 as LNHDA and CDR2 as SQIVND (reference sequence). Trimming left V 0 bases short and J 6 bases short, with 15 bases between. The CDR3 sequence: CASSIEKSRRVQPQHF. The CDR3 DNA follows: TGTGCCAGTAGTATAGAGAAGTCACGTCGGGTTCAGCCCCAGCATTTT.

The chain uses TRBV11-2 and TRBJ1-3; no definite D call. V was pared by 5 bases and J by 0 bases, with 11 bases between. The CDR3 is made up of 15 amino acids. Germline V gene sequence: CDR1 SGHAT, CDR2 FQNNGV. CDR3 sequence reads: CASSPTYSSGNTIYF. DNA for the CDR3: TGTGCCAGCAGCCCAACTTACAGCTCTGGAAACACCATATATTTT. Using reference TRBV11-2 and TRBJ1-3 for the parts outside the CDR3, the full variable domain is EAGVAQSPRYKIIEKRQSVAFWCNPISGHATLYWYQQILGQGPKLLIQFQNNGVVDDSQLPKDRFSAERLKGVDSTLKIQPAKLEDSAVYLCASSPTYSSGNTIYFGEGSWLTVV.

This chain joins TRBV27 and TRBJ1-2; 7 bases agree with TRBD1. The CDR3 length is 16 residues. The junction had 14 bases not matched to a gene; V was cut back by 6 bases and J by 4 bases. Germline-derived CDR1 and CDR2 are MNHEY and SMNVEV (reference sequence). The CDR3 DNA reads as TGTGCCAGCAGCGCGTCCGTGACAGGGTGGGCCTATGGCTACACCTTC. It specifies CASSASVTGWAYGYTF.

The chain employs TRBV6-5 and TRBJ2-7, with D possibly TRBD1 on 5 matching bases. V lost 8 bases to trimming and J lost 7 bases, with 12 bases between them. The CDR3 is made up of 11 amino acids. Looked up from germline, CDR1 is MNHEY and CDR2 is SVGAGI. CDR3 bases: TGTGCCAGCCTAGGGGTCGGAGAGCAGTACTTC. Translated: CASLGVGEQYF.

The chain joins TRBV5-4 to TRBJ2-3; 9 bases agree with TRBD2. The ends lost 6 bases at V and 7 bases at J; junction bases unmatched: 12. CDR3 size: 15 residues. Germline V CDR1 and CDR2: SGHNT, YYREEE (reference sequence). CDR3 DNA sequence: TGTGCCAGCAACCAGGGCAATCTAGCGGGGTATACGCAGTATTTT. This sequence encodes CASNQGNLAGYTQYF.

This chain joins TRBV5-1 and TRBJ1-1; possibly TRBD1 for D (5 bases). Germline CDR1 and CDR2: SGHRS and YFSETQ. V was pared by 4 bases and J by 0 bases, with 16 bases between. CDR3 length: 16 amino acids. CDR3 sequence: CASSMGRRGLNTEAFF. CDR3 in DNA: TGCGCCAGCAGCATGGGACGTAGGGGCCTGAACACTGAAGCTTTCTTT.

The rearrangement uses TRBV11-2 and TRBJ1-3, with TRBD1 matching over 7 bases. This CDR3 spans 14 amino acids. V gave up 8 bases and J gave up 0 bases; unmatched junction bases: 4. CDR1 is SGHAT and CDR2 is FQNNGV in the germline V gene. This CDR3 reads CASGGTVSGNTIYF. CDR3 bases: TGTGCCAGCGGGGGGACAGTCTCTGGAAACACCATATATTTT.

The chain couples TRBV6-1 to TRBJ2-3; D call uncertain. This CDR3 is built from 12 residues. Per the germline V gene, CDR1 is MNHNS and CDR2 is SASEGT. Between the trimmed V and J ends, which lost 7 bases and 5 bases, there was a span of 10 bases. The CDR3 here is CASTPLVDTQYF. CDR3 bases: TGTGCCAGCACCCCATTAGTAGATACGCAGTATTTT.

The rearrangement links TRBV5-1 to TRBJ2-7; 7 nucleotides match TRBD1. The CDR3 is 14 residues long. J was trimmed by 4 bases and V by 0 bases; bases with no gene match: 4. Germline-derived CDR1 and CDR2 are SGHRS and YFSETQ. In nucleotides, the CDR3 is TGCGCCAGCAGCTTGGTCGGGACAGTTTACGAGCAGTACTTC. Amino acids: CASSLVGTVYEQYF.

The chain recombines TRBV5-6 with TRBJ2-7; D may be TRBD1 (5 bases). Trimming pared 2 bases from V and 0 bases from J, leaving 9 bases between. Germline assignment: CDR1 SGHDT and CDR2 YYEEEE. The CDR3 extends over 14 amino acids. The CDR3 sequence: CASSFRRVSYEQYF. CDR3 nucleotide sequence: TGTGCCAGCAGCTTCCGCAGGGTCTCCTACGAGCAGTACTTC.

This chain links TRBV6-1 with TRBJ2-1; D might be TRBD2 (6 bases). CDR3 length: 15 amino acids. Trimming removed 2 bases from V and 4 bases from J, with 12 bases in between. In germline, CDR1 is MNHNS, CDR2 SASEGT. The CDR3 DNA follows: TGTGCCAGCAGTGAACGGCCTAGCGTATACAATGAGCAGTTCTTC. This translates into CASSERPSVYNEQFF.

The rearrangement joins TRBV29-1 to TRBJ2-1, with 7 bases identical to TRBD2. This CDR3 spans 14 amino acids. Germline V gene lookup returns CDR1 SQVTM and CDR2 ANQGSEA. With 3 bases clipped from V and 4 bases from J, the junction kept 6 bases outside the gene matches. CDR3 in DNA: TGCAGCGTTGACGGGACTACTCTTTACAATGAGCAGTTCTTC. It is translated as CSVDGTTLYNEQFF.

Here the CDR3 DNA reads TGCGCCAGCAGCTCCCCTCCGGGACAGGGGACATTTAACATTCAGTACTTC. Its protein is CASSSPPGQGTFNIQYF. V usage is TRBV5-1 and J usage is TRBJ2-4, with 10 nucleotides matching TRBD1. V shed 3 bases and J 7 bases; nucleotides not matched to a gene: 13. The CDR3 totals 17 residues. The V gene's germline CDR1 is SGHRS and CDR2 YFSETQ.

The rearrangement links TRBV7-9 to TRBJ1-1; 9 bases are a match to TRBD1. CDR3 length: 13 amino acids. The V segment lost 5 bases and the J segment 12 bases; nucleotides outside the gene matches: 10. Germline loops: CDR1 SEHNR, CDR2 FQNEAQ (reference sequence). CDR3 region: CASSPKGQGWPFF. For the CDR3, the DNA is TGTGCCAGCAGCCCCAAGGGACAGGGCTGGCCTTTCTTT.

The chain joins TRBV27 to TRBJ1-2; 7 nucleotides match TRBD1. Per the germline V gene, CDR1 is MNHEY and CDR2 is SMNVEV (reference sequence). The trim removed 6 bases at V and 7 bases at J, leaving 8 bases unmatched. The CDR3 covers 13 residues. CDR3 nucleotide sequence: TGTGCCAGCAGGACAGGGTCTGGGGGTGGCTACACCTTC. Amino acids: CASRTGSGGGYTF.

This chain connects TRBV28 to TRBJ2-7; D is unclear. The CDR3 length is 14 residues. Trimming removed 5 bases from V and 0 bases from J, with 11 bases in between. CDR1 is MDHEN and CDR2 is SYDVKM in the germline V gene. CDR3 amino acids: CASSHLTSSYEQYF. The CDR3 DNA reads as TGTGCCAGCAGTCACCTGACATCCTCCTACGAGCAGTACTTC.

The chain couples TRBV2 to TRBJ2-3; D gene uncertain. Trimming left V 10 bases short and J 4 bases short, with 6 bases between. The germline V gene encodes CDR1 SNHLY and CDR2 FYNNEI. This CDR3 has 10 residues. CDR3 sequence (DNA): TGTGCCATTGGCCCAGATACGCAGTATTTT. This gives the protein CAIGPDTQYF.

The V gene is TRBV6-5, the J gene TRBJ2-5, with D perhaps matching TRBD2 (6 bases). Germline CDR1 MNHEY, CDR2 SVGAGI. The CDR3 runs to 14 residues. Trimming took off 0 bases at V and 3 bases at J, with 8 bases between the two ends. The CDR3 loop reads CASSYSWGEETQYF. The CDR3 bases are TGTGCCAGCAGTTACTCTTGGGGGGAAGAGACCCAGTACTTC.

The J gene is TRBJ2-7, the V gene TRBV6-5, with 10 bases aligning to TRBD1. This CDR3 has 14 amino acids. Germline V CDR1 and CDR2: MNHEY, SVGAGI. Germline trimming cut 5 bases from V and 3 bases from J; bases unmatched to any gene: 4. CDR3 sequence reads: CASSPGTGDYEQYF. In nucleotides, the CDR3 is TGTGCCAGCAGTCCCGGGACAGGGGACTACGAGCAGTACTTC.

The J gene is TRBJ2-1, the V gene TRBV29-1, with 7 bases aligning to TRBD1. V was clipped by 4 bases and J by 2 bases; unmatched bases: 11. Germline values: CDR1 SQVTM, CDR2 ANQGSEA. This CDR3 region has 16 residues. The chain's CDR3 is CSVVGGPGQPYNEQFF. Written as DNA, the CDR3 is TGCAGCGTTGTTGGGGGACCGGGACAGCCCTACAATGAGCAGTTCTTC.

V and J are TRBV29-1 and TRBJ1-2; maybe TRBD1 (5 bases). V lost 2 bases to trimming and J lost 8 bases, with 9 bases between them. This CDR3 is built from 11 residues. Per germline, CDR1 SQVTM and CDR2 ANQGSEA. CDR3 sequence reads: CSVEQGGGYTF. CDR3 coding DNA: TGCAGCGTTGAACAGGGAGGCGGCTACACCTTC.

The V and J genes are TRBV6-1 and TRBJ1-1, with 7 positions matching TRBD1. The V gene's germline CDR1 is MNHNS and CDR2 SASEGT. Trimming cost V 7 bases and J 6 bases; bases outside gene matches: 5. The length of the CDR3 is 12 residues. The CDR3 nucleotides read TGTGCCAGCAACAGGGGTAAGGCTGAAGCTTTCTTT. Translated, it gives CASNRGKAEAFF.

V gene TRBV5-1 combines with J gene TRBJ1-5, with 7 bases identical to TRBD1. After removal of 4 bases from V and 3 bases from J, the junction contained 4 bases not matched to a gene. The germline CDR1 and CDR2 sequences are SGHRS and YFSETQ. The CDR3 consists of 14 residues. The CDR3: CASSTGTVNQPQHF. As DNA, the CDR3 is TGCGCCAGCAGCACCGGGACAGTCAATCAGCCCCAGCATTTT.

The rearrangement uses TRBV6-5 and TRBJ1-1; 8 bases map to TRBD1. The ends lost 0 bases at V and 4 bases at J; junction bases unmatched: 4. Germline V gene sequence: CDR1 MNHEY, CDR2 SVGAGI. The CDR3 covers 15 residues. The DNA of the CDR3 is TGTGCCAGCAGTTACTCGACAGGGGTGGGCACTGAAGCTTTCTTT. This sequence encodes CASSYSTGVGTEAFF.

V and J are TRBV30 and TRBJ2-7; 9 bases align to TRBD1. This CDR3 is built from 15 residues. V trimming: 2 bases; J trimming: 5 bases; junction bases outside the gene matches: 10. Germline V gene lookup returns CDR1 GTSNPN and CDR2 SVGIG (reference sequence). This CDR3 is CAWSPMDRGVHEQYF. CDR3 DNA sequence: TGTGCCTGGAGTCCAATGGACAGGGGAGTCCACGAGCAGTACTTC. Looking up the rest from reference TRBV30 and TRBJ2-7 gives the full variable domain: SQTIHQWPATLVQPVGSPLSLECTVEGTSNPNLYWYRQAAGRGLQLLFYSVGIGQISSEVPQNLSASRPQDRQFILSSKKLLLSDSGFYLCAWSPMDRGVHEQYFGPGTRLTVT.

The chain is built from TRBV28 and TRBJ1-5; a weak D match, TRBD1 (5 bases). The CDR3 consists of 14 residues. The V and J ends lost 4 bases and 6 bases respectively, with 13 bases between them. Germline V CDR1 and CDR2: MDHEN, SYDVKM. CDR3 nucleotide sequence: TGTGCCAGCAGTTCCGCAGGGTTGGGTCAGCCCCAGCATTTT. It translates to CASSSAGLGQPQHF.

A single count supports this clone. The genes are TRBV13 and TRBJ1-1; 11 bases map to TRBD1. Germline V gene lookup returns CDR1 PRHDT and CDR2 FYEKMQ (reference sequence). Trimming cost V 4 bases and J 7 bases; bases outside gene matches: 8. This CDR3 spans 15 amino acids. CDR3 in amino acids: CASSSVPGQGDEAFF. The DNA for the CDR3 is TGTGCCAGCAGCTCAGTCCCGGGACAGGGGGATGAAGCTTTCTTT.

This sequence joins TRBV30 and TRBJ1-2, with TRBD1 matching over 11 bases. V lost 8 bases and J lost 2; bases outside the gene matches: 7. This CDR3 spans 14 amino acids. The germline CDR1 and CDR2 sequences are GTSNPN and SVGIG (reference sequence). The CDR3 nucleotides are TGTGCCAGAAGTGGGGACAGGGGGAACTATGGCTACACCTTC. Its protein is CARSGDRGNYGYTF. Variable domain in full (rest from reference TRBV30 and TRBJ1-2): SQTIHQWPATLVQPVGSPLSLECTVEGTSNPNLYWYRQAAGRGLQLLFYSVGIGQISSEVPQNLSASRPQDRQFILSSKKLLLSDSGFYLCARSGDRGNYGYTFGSGTRLTVV.

The rearrangement uses TRBV11-3 and TRBJ2-7; TRBD1 agrees at 9 bases. Germline V gene data show CDR1 as SGHNT and CDR2 as YENEEA. CDR3 length: 19 amino acids. V shed 0 bases, J shed 5 bases, and the junction held 17 bases outside the gene matches. The CDR3 DNA is TGTGCCAGCAGCTTAGATCCAAGACAACCCGGGACAGGGCACCACGAGCAGTACTTC. It encodes CASSLDPRQPGTGHHEQYF.

With respect to this clone: This specimen includes other DNA sequences encoding the same CDR3. The chain combines TRBV6-5 with TRBJ2-1, with 8 bases fitting TRBD1. CDR3 length equals 12 residues. The V gene end was trimmed by 6 bases and the J gene end by 7 bases; junction bases not matched to a gene: 2. From germline, CDR1 is MNHEY and CDR2 SVGAGI. CDR3 bases: TGTGCCAGCAGGACAGGGGTAAATGAGCAGTTCTTC. Amino acid sequence: CASRTGVNEQFF.